This TCR beta chain is from a study of cytomegalovirus exposure and HLA in healthy donors. For this clone: Its antigen is still unknown.

The length of the CDR3 is 14 residues. Trimming stripped 5 bases from V and 7 bases from J, with 18 bases between. Germline-derived CDR1 and CDR2 are SGHRS and YFSETQ. Study results and caveats: Some V segments could not be told apart, so they were left out, TRBV6-2 and TRBV6-3 among them.

A multiplex PCR was run with 60 Vbeta primers and 13 Jbeta primers. Profiling relied on immunoSEQ multiplex PCR, and the TCRdb table lists in-frame clones only, not all of them. Seen here are approximately 130,000 clones, 75% to 90% observed once, and the top ten hold approximately 6.7%. This clonotype originated in a woman in her twenties or thirties in good health and CMV-seropositive. The genes are TRBV5-1 and TRBJ1-1; D gene ambiguous. The sequenced sample was PBMCs. The CDR3 region has the DNA TGCGCCAGCAGGAGTTCGAGCGGTGGAAGTGAAGCTTTCTTT. Its translation: CASRSSSGGSEAFF.